The 8 T cell receptor beta chains given below trace back to one sample, sequenced in a study of shared clonotypes between healthy human individuals. Using immunoSEQ multiplex PCR, the repertoire was profiled, and TCRdb retains in-frame clones only, with some absent. The repertoire holds approximately 2,000,000 clones, about nine tenths seen once, with 0.3% to 0.45% in the top ten. The sample comprised naive CD4+ T cells from PBMCs. Subset described: CD45RA+ positively selected. These receptors came from a man between 18 and 29 years old in good health. Some clones in this sample may be carry-over from other donors' samples.

This clone was detected a few times. The chain recombines TRBV29-1 with TRBJ1-1; D is undetermined. Germline loops: CDR1 SQVTM, CDR2 ANQGSEA. V was shortened by 7 bases and J by 6 bases, with 15 bases between the two germline ends. The CDR3 consists of 12 residues. The DNA of the CDR3 is TGCAGCGCCCTGTCCCGAGGGCCTGAAGCTTTCTTT. Translation: CSALSRGPEAFF.

V usage is TRBV10-3 and J usage is TRBJ2-1; no reliable D call. V dropped 9 bases and J dropped 0 bases, with 12 bases sitting between them. The CDR3 has 14 amino acids. CDR1 and CDR2 from the germline V gene are ENHRY and SYGVKD. In nucleotides, the CDR3 is TGTGCCATAATGAGACATACCTCCTACAATGAGCAGTTCTTC. Its protein product is CAIMRHTSYNEQFF.

The J gene is TRBJ1-3, the V gene TRBV28; D remains unclear. From germline, CDR1 is MDHEN and CDR2 SYDVKM. CDR3 length equals 18 residues. Trimming left V 3 bases short and J 0 bases short, with 18 bases between. CDR3 DNA sequence: TGTGCCAGCAGTTTTGTCTGGGCAGGCACCCTCTCTGGAAACACCATATATTTT. Translation gives CASSFVWAGTLSGNTIYF.

The J gene is TRBJ2-1, the V gene TRBV12-2. TRBV12-2 is reported as a pseudogene. CDR3 length: 17 amino acids. The CDR3 is CASRLSRWGSSYNEQFF. The DNA of the CDR3 is TGTGCAAGTCGCTTATCTAGGTGGGGTTCGTCCTACAATGAGCAGTTCTTC.

The CDR3 nucleotides read TGTGCCAGCAGTGAAGAGGGACGGACCTACGAGCAGTACTTC. Translating it yields CASSEEGRTYEQYF. The chain has TRBV6-1 and TRBJ2-7; the D gene could be TRBD1 or TRBD2 (5 bases each). Germline V gives CDR1 MNHNS, CDR2 SASEGT. This CDR3 is built from 14 residues. V gave up 1 base and J gave up 2 bases, with 9 bases separating them.

J is TRBJ1-1 and V is TRBV6-6; 9 bases agree with TRBD1. This CDR3 has 13 residues. Germline lookup yields CDR1 MNHNY and CDR2 SVGAGI (reference sequence). V was pared by 6 bases and J by 6 bases, with 5 bases of the junction left unmatched. DNA of the CDR3: TGTGCCAGCAGGGGACAGGGTCTCGCTGAAGCTTTCTTT. Translated, it gives CASRGQGLAEAFF.

V gene TRBV19 combines with J gene TRBJ1-4; 11 bases align to TRBD1. The germline gives CDR1 LNHDA, CDR2 SQIVND (reference sequence). This CDR3 is built from 16 residues. V lost 11 bases to trimming and J lost 2 bases; unmatched junction nucleotides: 10. The CDR3 protein is CACKDRGHRTNEKLFF. The CDR3 bases are TGTGCCTGTAAGGACAGGGGGCATAGGACTAATGAAAAACTGTTTTTT. The whole variable domain, remainder taken from reference TRBV19 and TRBJ1-4, is DGGITQSPKYLFRKEGQNVTLSCEQNLNHDAMYWYRQDPGQGLRLIYYSQIVNDFQKGDIAEGYSVSREKKESFPLTVTSAQKNPTAFYLCACKDRGHRTNEKLFFGSGTQLSVL.

The genes are TRBV28 and TRBJ1-2; TRBD1 matches 8 bases. V was pared by 5 bases and J by 3 bases, with 5 bases of the junction left unmatched. The CDR3 spans 14 residues. Germline lookup yields CDR1 MDHEN and CDR2 SYDVKM. CDR3 nucleotide sequence: TGTGCCAGCAGTCTTCAGGGGGCCGACTATGGCTACACCTTC. The encoded protein is CASSLQGADYGYTF.